The 2 T cell receptor beta chains below come from one sample, sequenced in a study of sequential checkpoint blockade in melanoma. Sequencing was performed with immunoSEQ multiplex PCR; in TCRdb, only in-frame clones are kept and a portion is missing. Among some 14,000 clones listed, about four fifths were seen once. Documented treatment: randomized to nivolumab then ipilimumab (arm A) or the reverse (arm B). The sample in question was CD8+ T cells sorted from blood (inferred from file names), obtained from a patient given nivolumab and ipilimumab in sequence. Every receptor here comes from a human donor with melanoma.

This chain links TRBV19 with TRBJ2-4, with 8 bases that match TRBD1. Trimming cost V 3 bases and J 9 bases; bases outside gene matches: 7. This CDR3 has 14 amino acids. Per germline, CDR1 LNHDA and CDR2 SQIVND (reference sequence). CDR3 loop: CASSIGQGAFIQYF. The DNA for the CDR3 is TGTGCCAGTAGTATCGGGCAGGGGGCGTTCATTCAGTACTTC.

In this sample, this clone turned up once. The rearrangement links TRBV27 to TRBJ2-1, with 8 bases that match TRBD1. This CDR3 has 15 amino acids. The junction had 10 bases not matched to a gene; V was cut back by 6 bases and J by 6 bases. Germline V gene data show CDR1 as MNHEY and CDR2 as SMNVEV (reference sequence). The CDR3 is CASSPPQGAFNEQFF. The CDR3 coding sequence is TGTGCCAGCAGCCCACCCCAGGGGGCGTTCAATGAGCAGTTCTTC.